The rows below give T cell receptor beta chains drawn from one sample of a study of T cells in Graves' hyperthyroidism and ophthalmopathy. From the multiplex PCR reads, TCRdb called clonotypes with MiXCR, one entry per CDR3 protein. The table shows roughly 530,000 distinct CDR3 sequences, with approximately 17% occurring only once. What was sequenced was blood. The receptors originated from a woman younger than 35 with Graves' ophthalmopathy. Both conserved end residues are part of each CDR3. D genes are given only for firm matches. The size of a clone is reported for some rows only, either as once, few or many, or as a class for expanded clones.

cdr3_aa	cdr3_nt	v_call	clone_size	d_call	j_call
CASSLASGQGHGYTF	TGTGCCAGCAGCTTAGCATCGGGACAGGGCCATGGCTACACCTTC	TRBV7-9	-	TRBD1	TRBJ1-2
CASSPDRPNTEAFF	TGCGCCAGCAGCCCCGACAGGCCGAACACTGAAGCTTTCTTT	TRBV5-1	many	-	TRBJ1-1
CASSVNIAGISGSSYNEQFF	TGTGCCAGCAGCGTAAATATAGCAGGGATCAGCGGGAGCTCCTACAATGAGCAGTTCTTC	TRBV9	-	TRBD2	TRBJ2-1
CSASRTGVTEAFF	TGCAGTGCTAGCAGGACAGGGGTCACTGAAGCTTTCTTT	TRBV20-1	many	TRBD1	TRBJ1-1
CASSQEVQTYEQYF	TGTGCCAGCAGCCAAGAGGTACAAACCTACGAGCAGTACTTC	TRBV14	-	-	TRBJ2-7
CSARGFSYEQYF	TGCAGTGCTAGAGGGTTCTCCTACGAGCAGTACTTC	TRBV20-1	many	-	TRBJ2-7
CASSEPGNTNYGYTF	TGTGCCAGCAGTGAACCTGGTAACACCAACTATGGCTACACCTTC	TRBV6-1	-	-	TRBJ1-2
CASSYSNRVEGTYNSPLHF	TGTGCCAGCAGTTACTCGAATCGGGTGGAGGGGACCTATAATTCACCCCTCCACTTT	TRBV6-5	few	-	TRBJ1-6
CASSHIAGEGELFF	TGTGCCAGCAGCCATATAGCGGGAGAGGGGGAGCTGTTTTTT	TRBV14	-	TRBD2	TRBJ2-2
CASSLKTGGTNEQFF	TGTGCCAGCAGCTTAAAAACAGGGGGTACCAATGAGCAGTTCTTC	TRBV7-3	-	TRBD1	TRBJ2-1
CASRRQAETQYF	TGTGCCAGCAGGCGGCAAGCGGAGACCCAGTACTTC	TRBV2	many	-	TRBJ2-5
CSARGAGRANTGELFF	TGCAGTGCTAGAGGGGCGGGTCGAGCGAACACCGGGGAGCTGTTTTTT	TRBV20-1	many	-	TRBJ2-2
CASNEGGWTEAFF	TGTGCCAGTAATGAAGGTGGGTGGACTGAAGCTTTCTTT	TRBV19	-	-	TRBJ1-1
CASSLGDTFIYEQYF	TGTGCCAGCAGTTTGGGGGACACCTTCATTTACGAGCAGTACTTC	TRBV12-3/TRBV12-4	many	-	TRBJ2-7
CASGRTGSSGYTF	TGTGCTAGTGGTCGGACAGGGTCTTCGGGCTACACCTTC	TRBV12-5	many	TRBD1	TRBJ1-2
CASSLRQFSYEQYF	TGTGCCAGCAGCTTAAGGCAGTTCTCCTACGAGCAGTACTTC	TRBV7-2	-	-	TRBJ2-7
CASSLVGLGEWETQYF	TGTGCCAGCAGCTTAGTCGGGCTGGGAGAATGGGAGACCCAGTACTTC	TRBV11-2	many	-	TRBJ2-5
CASSLWDRGQEKLFF	TGTGCCAGCAGCTTATGGGACAGGGGGCAGGAAAAACTGTTTTTT	TRBV7-2	many	TRBD1	TRBJ1-4
CASGLDPGTNQPQHF	TGTGCCAGCGGCTTGGATCCAGGGACCAATCAGCCCCAGCATTTT	TRBV5-5	-	-	TRBJ1-5
CASSQGTGGYGYTF	TGTGCCAGCAGTCAAGGGACAGGGGGCTATGGCTACACCTTC	TRBV2	many	TRBD1	TRBJ1-2
CASSLAGTDQETQYF	TGTGCCAGCAGCTTGGCCGGGACAGACCAAGAGACCCAGTACTTC	TRBV7-9	many	TRBD1	TRBJ2-5
CASIRGSGDTGELFF	TGTGCCAGCATCAGGGGTAGCGGGGACACCGGGGAGCTGTTTTTT	TRBV6-1	many	TRBD2	TRBJ2-2
CASTRATGELFF	TGTGCCAGCACACGGGCGACCGGGGAGCTGTTTTTT	TRBV6-1	-	-	TRBJ2-2
CASNLYWRGASGANVLTF	TGTGCCAGCAACCTTTACTGGCGGGGTGCGTCTGGGGCCAACGTCCTGACTTTC	TRBV2	-	-	TRBJ2-6
CASSLEGTGDYGYTF	TGTGCCAGCAGCTTAGAGGGGACAGGGGACTATGGCTACACCTTC	TRBV7-2	many	TRBD1	TRBJ1-2
CASSLERLAALSNTGELFF	TGCGCCAGCAGCTTGGAGAGACTAGCGGCCCTCTCTAACACCGGGGAGCTGTTTTTT	TRBV5-1	many	TRBD2	TRBJ2-2
CASSLAGVVRDTQYF	TGTGCCAGCAGTTTAGCGGGAGTTGTTAGAGATACGCAGTATTTT	TRBV12-3/TRBV12-4	many	-	TRBJ2-3
CASSKTGSVSGRNQPQHF	TGTGCCAGTAGTAAGACAGGGAGCGTCAGTGGTCGCAATCAGCCCCAGCATTTT	TRBV19	once	TRBD1	TRBJ1-5
CASSLHPQGTSEAFF	TGCGCCAGCAGCTTGCACCCTCAAGGTACTTCTGAAGCTTTCTTT	TRBV5-1	many	-	TRBJ1-1
CAAGGGGNEKLFF	TGTGCCGCAGGGGGGGGTGGTAATGAAAAACTGTTTTTT	TRBV27	many	TRBD1	TRBJ1-4
CASTQGWRTITSTDTQYF	TGTGCCAGCACCCAAGGGTGGCGGACCATCACTAGCACAGATACGCAGTATTTT	TRBV3-1	-	-	TRBJ2-3
CASGQGAGTEAFF	TGTGCCAGTGGCCAGGGGGCTGGCACTGAAGCTTTCTTT	TRBV19	-	TRBD1	TRBJ1-1
CASTTDRDNEQFF	TGTGCCAGTACCACCGACAGGGACAATGAGCAGTTCTTC	TRBV19	once	TRBD1	TRBJ2-1
CASSSPTGLAVTNEQFF	TGTGCCAGCAGCTCACCCACCGGACTAGCGGTAACAAATGAGCAGTTCTTC	TRBV9	-	TRBD2	TRBJ2-1
CASRVVAGDETQYF	TGTGCCAGTAGGGTAGTAGCGGGAGACGAGACCCAGTACTTC	TRBV19	-	TRBD2	TRBJ2-5
CASSLSWNGHDGYTF	TGTGCCAGCAGTTTGTCCTGGAATGGACATGACGGCTACACCTTC	TRBV27	-	-	TRBJ1-2